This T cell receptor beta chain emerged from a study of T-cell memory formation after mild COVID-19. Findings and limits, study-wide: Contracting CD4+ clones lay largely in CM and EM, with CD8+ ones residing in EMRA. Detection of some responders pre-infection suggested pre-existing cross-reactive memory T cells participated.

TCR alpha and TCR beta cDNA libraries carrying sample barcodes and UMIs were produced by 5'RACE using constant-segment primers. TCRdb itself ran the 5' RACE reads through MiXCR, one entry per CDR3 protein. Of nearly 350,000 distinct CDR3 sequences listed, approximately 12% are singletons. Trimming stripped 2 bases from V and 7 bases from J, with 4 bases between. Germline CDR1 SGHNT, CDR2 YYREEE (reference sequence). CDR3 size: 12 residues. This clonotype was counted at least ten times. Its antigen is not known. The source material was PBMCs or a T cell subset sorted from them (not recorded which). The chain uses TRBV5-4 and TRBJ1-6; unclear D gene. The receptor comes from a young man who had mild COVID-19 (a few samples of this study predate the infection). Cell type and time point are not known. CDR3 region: CASSFLNSPLHF. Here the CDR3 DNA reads TGTGCCAGCAGCTTTCTGAATTCACCCCTCCACTTT.